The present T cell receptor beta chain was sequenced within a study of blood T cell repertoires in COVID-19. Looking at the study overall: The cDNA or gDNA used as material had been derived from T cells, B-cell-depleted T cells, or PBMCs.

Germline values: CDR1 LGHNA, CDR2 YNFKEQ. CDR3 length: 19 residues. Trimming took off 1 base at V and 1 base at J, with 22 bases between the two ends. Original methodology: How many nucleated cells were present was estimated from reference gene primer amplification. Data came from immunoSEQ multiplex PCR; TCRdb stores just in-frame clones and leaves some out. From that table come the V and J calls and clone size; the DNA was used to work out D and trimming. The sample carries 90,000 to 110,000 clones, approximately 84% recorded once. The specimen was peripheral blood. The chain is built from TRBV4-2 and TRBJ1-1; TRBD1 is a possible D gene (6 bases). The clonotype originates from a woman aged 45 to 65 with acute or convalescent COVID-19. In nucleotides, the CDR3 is TGTGCCAGCAGCCAAGTTAGGGGGTTTAAAGCTGGCACGAACACTGAAGCTTTCTTT. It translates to CASSQVRGFKAGTNTEAFF.